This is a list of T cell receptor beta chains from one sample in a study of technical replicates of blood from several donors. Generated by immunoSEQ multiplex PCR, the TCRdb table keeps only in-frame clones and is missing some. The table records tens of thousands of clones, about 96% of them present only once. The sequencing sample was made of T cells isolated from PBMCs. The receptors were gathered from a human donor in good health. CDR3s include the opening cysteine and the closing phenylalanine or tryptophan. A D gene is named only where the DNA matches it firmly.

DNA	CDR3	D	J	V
TGTGCCAGCAGCGACAGGGATGAAGCTTTCTTT	CASSDRDEAFF	TRBD1	TRBJ1-1	TRBV28
TGTGCCAGCAGTAGCACAGGGCCCAGCACTGAAGCTTTCTTT	CASSSTGPSTEAFF	.	TRBJ1-1	TRBV6-5
TGTGCCAGCAGTACTAGTTCCCACGAGCAGTACTTC	CASSTSSHEQYF	.	TRBJ2-7	TRBV6-5
TGTGCCAGCAGTTCATATCTAGCGGGGGGGCAAGAGACCCAGTACTTC	CASSSYLAGGQETQYF	TRBD2	TRBJ2-5	TRBV6-6
TGTGCCAGCAGTTTTACGACTCAAGTGGGGGAGCTGTTTTTT	CASSFTTQVGELFF	.	TRBJ2-2	TRBV27
TGTGCCAGCTCCCCTAACCAGGGGCATGAGCAGTTCTTC	CASSPNQGHEQFF	.	TRBJ2-1	TRBV18
TGTGCCAGCAGTTACTCGGCCCCCCTCTACAATGAGCAGTTCTTC	CASSYSAPLYNEQFF	.	TRBJ2-1	TRBV6-6
TGTGCCAGTAGTCGAGGAATAAGGGACAAGCTTAACTATGGCTACACCTTC	CASSRGIRDKLNYGYTF	.	TRBJ1-2	TRBV19
TGTGCCAGCAGCGGCGGTCTGAACACTGAAGCTTTCTTT	CASSGGLNTEAFF	.	TRBJ1-1	TRBV9
TGTGTCAGAAGCTTTATGTTCGACATTAACACTGAAGCTTTCTTT	CVRSFMFDINTEAFF	.	TRBJ1-1	TRBV7-5
TGTGCCAGCAGCTTCCCTTTCCGGGAGGCCAACGTCCTGACTTTC	CASSFPFREANVLTF	.	TRBJ2-6	TRBV7-9
TGTGCCAGCAGCCCTTCTTTTAGCGGGACTAACCACGAGCAGTACTTC	CASSPSFSGTNHEQYF	TRBD2	TRBJ2-7	TRBV4-2
TGCGCCAGCAGCCCTAGGGGGACAGACCCCACAGATACGCAGTATTTT	CASSPRGTDPTDTQYF	TRBD1	TRBJ2-3	TRBV5-1
TGTGCCAGCAGCATGAGACAGGGCCAGACCCAGTACTTC	CASSMRQGQTQYF	TRBD1	TRBJ2-5	TRBV11-2
TGTGCCAGTAGTATCCAAGGACTCTATAGCGGGAGCTCGTTATTGGAGCAGTTCTTC	CASSIQGLYSGSSLLEQFF	TRBD2	TRBJ2-1	TRBV19
TGTGCCAGCTCACCCATGGGAGGAAGAGATGAGCAGTTCTTC	CASSPMGGRDEQFF	.	TRBJ2-1	TRBV18
TGTGCCAGCAGCTCCCCCCGGCGGAACTCCTACGAGCAGTACTTC	CASSSPRRNSYEQYF	.	TRBJ2-7	TRBV6-5
TGTGCCAGCAGAGGACCGGGACAGGGATATGGCTACACCTTC	CASRGPGQGYGYTF	TRBD1	TRBJ1-2	TRBV6-5
TGTGCCAGCAGCTTACACGGGGTCACCTACACCGGGGAGCTGTTTTTT	CASSLHGVTYTGELFF	.	TRBJ2-2	TRBV7-8
TGTGCCAGCAGCTCGCAAGAGACCCAGTACTTC	CASSSQETQYF	.	TRBJ2-5	TRBV5-6